This entry describes one T cell receptor beta chain. Its antigen has not been determined. No clone much larger than this one lies a single base away; base qualities are absent. In the germline V gene, CDR1 corresponds to SNHLY and CDR2 to FYNNEI. The CDR3 goes from the cysteine to the phenylalanine over 12 residues. Of the read, only the CDR3 DNA is kept; its 36 bases are in frame from base 1. This sample stems from a study of OX40 agonist ivuxolimab in advanced cancers. Study-level background: Ivuxolimab was a fully human IgG2 agonistic monoclonal antibody targeting the costimulatory receptor OX40 (CD134). Intravenous ivuxolimab was administered to patients every 2 weeks at six dose levels: 0.01, 0.1, 0.3, 1.5, 3 and 10 mg/kg. Among the roughly 52 dose-escalation patients, about 19 had hepatocellular carcinoma, 15 or so melanoma, 9 renal cell carcinoma and 9 head and neck cancer. A male proportion of 82.7% and a mean age of roughly 55 years, ranging from roughly 23 to 79, were recorded for the dose-escalation cohort. Prior anti-PD-1, anti-PD-L1 or anti-CTLA-4 therapy was permitted, and approximately 39% of dose-escalation patients had received checkpoint inhibitors. Partial responses were achieved by three dose-escalation patients, of whom one had hepatocellular carcinoma and two had cutaneous melanoma. The purpose of peripheral TCRbeta sequencing was to test whether ivuxolimab changed TCR sequence diversity and led to clonal T-cell expansion. The paper covers the monotherapy dose-escalation part of the phase I ivuxolimab trial, which included N ≈ 57 patients. What the research found in general, with its limitations: Low levels of normalized T-cell clonal expansion were also shown by some nonresponding patients. After ivuxolimab, CD8+ T cells had more expanded clones than CD4+ T cells on average. At doses of 0.1 to 3.0 mg/kg, clonal expansion of both CD4+ and CD8+ blood T cells was observed from baseline to week 6. In the 0.1-3.0 mg/kg groups, partial responders were among the patients with the lowest normalized peripheral clonal expansion, particularly in CD8+ T cells. The antigen specificity of the clonally expanded peripheral T cells was not determined.

Patients with autoimmune disease history or receiving systemic immunosuppression were excluded from the trial. Peripheral blood for TCR sequencing was drawn from every dose cohort at baseline, at cycle 4 day 1 and at cycle 7 day 1. The samples were taken from a phase I, first-in-human, multicenter, open-label dose-escalation trial of ivuxolimab. Adults with locally advanced or metastatic melanoma, renal cell carcinoma, hepatocellular carcinoma or head and neck squamous cell carcinoma were enrolled in the trial. Before TCR sequencing, CD4+ and CD8+ T cells were separately sorted from peripheral blood. To sequence the TCRbeta CDR3 region, genomic DNA was isolated from the sorted cells. The immunoSEQ Assay was used to sequence the TCRbeta CDR3 regions. TCRdb took over this immuneACCESS table, retaining in-frame rearrangements with V and J assigned. Such tables are incomplete; in checked studies, under half of the missing clones stem from an unresolved V gene, and the remainder is unexplained. This sample comprises 35,000 to 45,000 clones, about 86% of them detected only once. The ten largest clonotypes hold 21% of the sample.

The source material was CD4+ or CD8+ T cells sorted from blood, sampled in a trial of the OX40 agonist ivuxolimab. The receptor was derived from an adult with an advanced solid tumor such as melanoma, head and neck, liver or kidney cancer. This receptor chain uses TRBV2 and TRBJ1-1; the D gene is not confidently resolved. The CDR3 has the sequence CARQAENTEAFF. DNA sequence: TGTGCGCGGCAGGCAGAAAACACTGAAGCTTTCTTT.